These 29 T cell receptor beta chains originate from one sample sequenced in a study of spatial heterogeneity in lung cancer (dated 2019 in TCRdb). Antigen specificity for these receptors is unknown. Explained via the paper, the time point label denotes: sample taken at primary tumor resection. Preparation of the library involved 5' RACE. The instrument was a NextSeq 500. TCRdb reran the public reads through fastp at Q25 and MiXCR, keeping productive beta chains. Rows are unified per CDR3 protein, each entry keeping the most common DNA and genes. Recorded for this sample are about 1,500 distinct CDR3 sequences; approximately 13% of them occurred a single time. The ten most abundant clones make up approximately 20% of the sample. What the study reported, not specific to this receptor: The number of expanded intratumoral alpha and beta TCRs correlated with the tumor nonsynonymous mutation count.

The sample was lung tumor tissue, taken at surgery. The source of these receptors is a female donor with early-stage non-small cell lung cancer.

As regards this clonotype: Being off target in a library aimed at alpha chains, this beta chain has a size of little meaning. V and J are TRBV10-3 and TRBJ2-3; D gene uncertain. This CDR3 comprises 15 residues. Germline lookup yields CDR1 ENHRY and CDR2 SYGVKD. Trimming took off 3 bases at V and 0 bases at J, with 10 bases between the two ends. The CDR3 nucleotides read TGTGCCATCAGTGATTTAGGAACTAGCACAGATACGCAGTATTTT. This translates into CAISDLGTSTDTQYF.

This clonotype is large. Being off target in a library aimed at alpha chains, this beta chain has a size of little meaning. V and J are TRBV29-1 and TRBJ2-5; 8 positions match TRBD1. Germline V CDR1 and CDR2: SQVTM, ANQGSEA. With V trimmed by 4 bases and J by 4 bases, 5 bases remained unmatched. The CDR3 sequence is 13 residues long. CDR3 sequence (DNA): TGCAGCGTTGCGCCGGACAGGGCAGAGACCCAGTACTTC. It encodes CSVAPDRAETQYF.

By frequency in the sample, this clonotype is medium-sized (0.01 to 0.1%). Because the library targeted alpha chains, this beta chain is an off-target read whose size means little. The rearrangement uses TRBV20-1 and TRBJ2-7; TRBD1 agrees at 8 bases. Germline V CDR1 and CDR2: DFQATT, SNEGSKA (reference sequence). The CDR3 loop spans 15 amino acids. Losses at the gene ends were 1 base for V and 2 bases for J; bases not matched to a gene: 7. This chain's CDR3 is CSARARGTGPYEQYF. The CDR3 DNA sequence: TGCAGTGCTAGAGCCAGGGGGACAGGCCCCTACGAGCAGTACTTC.

By share, this clonotype ranks as medium-sized. The library was prepared for alpha chains; this beta chain is a stray read, so its frequency means little. The rearrangement uses TRBV20-1 and TRBJ1-1; D is possibly TRBD1 (6 bases). CDR3 length equals 13 residues. Germline loops: CDR1 DFQATT, CDR2 SNEGSKA (reference sequence). V was clipped by 6 bases and J by 6 bases, with 17 bases between them. The chain's CDR3 is CSAKTGGHAEAFF. The CDR3 DNA follows: TGCAGTGCCAAGACGGGGGGACACGCTGAAGCTTTCTTT.

This clonotype was seen only a few times. Since the library was made to target alpha chains, this beta chain is a stray read and its abundance is not meaningful. The chain carries TRBV29-1 and TRBJ2-2; D gene ambiguous. The germline V gene encodes CDR1 SQVTM and CDR2 ANQGSEA. CDR3 size: 11 residues. The V and J ends lost 0 bases and 6 bases respectively, with 2 bases between them. CDR3 DNA sequence: TGCAGCGTTGAAGACCCCGGGGAGCTGTTTTTT. It encodes CSVEDPGELFF.

This clonotype is medium-sized (0.01 to 0.1%). In a library made to pick up alpha chains, this beta chain is a stray read with a size that means little. The rearrangement joins TRBV4-3 to TRBJ1-6; perhaps TRBD1 as D (5 bases). Per the germline V gene, CDR1 is LGHNA and CDR2 is YSLEER. CDR3 size: 16 residues. Trimming removed 1 base from V and 8 bases from J, with 15 bases in between. CDR3 residues: CASSQVVGGWDSPLHF. The CDR3 DNA sequence: TGCGCCAGCAGCCAAGTCGTGGGGGGTTGGGATTCACCCCTCCACTTT.

This clonotype is labeled medium-sized. Since the library was made to target alpha chains, this beta chain is a stray read and its abundance is not meaningful. V is TRBV27 and J is TRBJ1-4; D is perhaps TRBD1 (5 bases). This CDR3 contains 14 residues. Trimming pared 5 bases from V and 7 bases from J, leaving 14 bases between. CDR1 is MNHEY and CDR2 is SMNVEV in the germline V gene (reference sequence). The CDR3 bases are TGTGCCAGCAGTCGACAGTCAAGAAGTGAAAAACTGTTTTTT. It encodes CASSRQSRSEKLFF. Full variable domain (outside the CDR3, taken from reference TRBV27 and TRBJ1-4): EAQVTQNPRYLITVTGKKLTVTCSQNMNHEYMSWYRQDPGLGLRQIYYSMNVEVTDKGDVPEGYKVSRKEKRNFPLILESPSPNQTSLYFCASSRQSRSEKLFFGSGTQLSVL.

Judged by abundance, this clonotype is medium-sized (0.01 to 0.1%). Being off target in a library aimed at alpha chains, this beta chain has a size of little meaning. The chain combines TRBV7-8 with TRBJ1-2; possibly TRBD1 for D (6 bases). CDR1 and CDR2 from the germline V gene are SGHVS and FQNEAQ. The CDR3 loop spans 15 amino acids. V was trimmed by 5 bases and J by 3 bases, leaving 16 bases between them. The CDR3 spells CASSLAEGGYYGYTF. CDR3 nucleotides: TGTGCCAGCAGCCTGGCTGAGGGGGGCTACTATGGCTACACCTTC.

A remark on this clonotype: A library made for alpha chains picked up this beta chain off target, so its size means little. CDR3 protein: CATPRGGLTEAFF. DNA of the CDR3: TGTGCCACCCCTAGGGGTGGTTTAACTGAAGCTTTCTTT. V and J are TRBV24-1 and TRBJ1-1; tentatively, D is TRBD1 (5 bases). The CDR3 sequence is 13 residues long. From germline, CDR1 is KGHDR and CDR2 SFDVKD. Between the trimmed V and J ends, which lost 9 bases and 5 bases, there was a span of 15 bases.

By sample fraction, this clonotype is medium-sized (0.01 to 0.1%). The library was built for alpha chains, so this beta chain is an off-target read and its size means little. This chain joins TRBV6-2 or TRBV6-3 and TRBJ2-1; D might be TRBD2 (6 bases). The CDR3 has 16 residues. The germline V gene encodes CDR1 MNHEY and CDR2 SVGEGT. V was trimmed by 0 bases and J by 5 bases, leaving 14 bases between them. The DNA for the CDR3 is TGTGCCAGCAGTTACTCTCCCCGGGACTCACACAATGAGCAGTTCTTC. Translated, it gives CASSYSPRDSHNEQFF.

To note about this clonotype: This beta chain represents an off-target read in a library built for alpha chains; its size is of limited meaning. CDR3 protein: CASSDLTGTPTYEQYF. The CDR3 nucleotides are TGTGCCAGCAGTGATTTGACCGGGACACCGACCTACGAGCAGTACTTC. The chain employs TRBV25-1 and TRBJ2-7; a weak D match, TRBD1 (6 bases). The length of the CDR3 is 16 residues. Trimming shortened V by 3 bases and J by 2 bases, and 17 bases separated the two germline ends. Germline CDR1 MGHDK, CDR2 SYGVNS.

In regard to this clonotype: With the library built for alpha chains, this beta chain is off target and its frequency is not meaningful. The V and J genes are TRBV28 and TRBJ2-4, with D unclear. The germline V gene has CDR1 MDHEN and CDR2 SYDVKM. The CDR3 totals 15 residues. V was clipped by 1 base and J by 0 bases, with 7 bases between them. Here the CDR3 DNA reads TGTGCCAGCAGTTTATTCCGGGTAGCCAAAAACATTCAGTACTTC. Its protein product is CASSLFRVAKNIQYF.

In its sample, this clonotype ranks as large (0.1 to 1%). This beta chain turned up in a library designed for alpha chains; as an off-target read, its abundance says little. The chain links TRBV7-9 to TRBJ2-7; 11 bases are a match to TRBD1. V was clipped by 5 bases and J by 1 base; unmatched bases: 1. This CDR3 has 14 residues. The germline V gene has CDR1 SEHNR and CDR2 FQNEAQ (reference sequence). The CDR3 reads CASSGDRGSYEQYF. CDR3 in DNA: TGTGCCAGCAGCGGGGACAGGGGGTCCTACGAGCAGTACTTC.

In its sample, this clonotype ranks as medium-sized. This beta chain turned up in a library designed for alpha chains; as an off-target read, its abundance says little. The chain has TRBV9 and TRBJ2-3; 7 bases map to TRBD2. Germline V gene data show CDR1 as SGDLS and CDR2 as YYNGEE. J was trimmed by 6 bases and V by 2 bases; bases with no gene match: 9. This CDR3 has 15 residues. CDR3 bases: TGTGCCAGCAGCGTCTCTAGCGGACTGGGGGATACGCAGTATTTT. Translation gives CASSVSSGLGDTQYF.

Within the sample, this clonotype is medium-sized. This beta chain is an unintended read in a library built for alpha chains; its size means little. J is TRBJ1-2 and V is TRBV27; 12 bases match TRBD1. The germline gives CDR1 MNHEY, CDR2 SMNVEV (reference sequence). The CDR3 covers 16 residues. After removal of 2 bases from V and 7 bases from J, the junction contained 8 bases not matched to a gene. The CDR3 spells CASSLPPGQGASGYTF. Written as DNA, the CDR3 is TGTGCCAGCAGTTTACCTCCGGGACAGGGGGCCTCTGGCTACACCTTC.

This clonotype counts as medium-sized. This beta chain lies outside the target of a library built for alpha chains; its clone size means little. The chain carries TRBV7-9 and TRBJ2-7; a weak D match, TRBD2 (6 bases). The germline gives CDR1 SEHNR, CDR2 FQNEAQ (reference sequence). The CDR3 sequence is 14 residues long. V lost 4 bases to trimming and J lost 3 bases, with 13 bases between them. CDR3 sequence (DNA): TGTGCCAGCAGCTGGACCGGGAGAAACTACGAGCAGTACTTC. It encodes CASSWTGRNYEQYF.

This clonotype has only a few counts. A library made for alpha chains picked up this beta chain off target, so its size means little. V and J are TRBV10-3 and TRBJ2-7; 9 bases agree with TRBD1. Germline assignment: CDR1 ENHRY and CDR2 SYGVKD. The CDR3 sequence is 17 residues long. The V segment lost 11 bases and the J segment 2 bases; nucleotides outside the gene matches: 19. In DNA form, the CDR3 reads TGTGCCGCCCCTGGACAGGGGTGGTCCTCAGCGCCCTACGAGCAGTACTTC. It is translated as CAAPGQGWSSAPYEQYF.

This clonotype was counted many times. This beta chain slipped into a library made for alpha chains as a stray read, so its size is not meaningful. CDR3 sequence (DNA): TGTGCCAGCAGTTACTCCCCCAGCGGGGCCCCCCACAATGAGCAGTTCTTC. This gives the protein CASSYSPSGAPHNEQFF. This chain connects TRBV6-2 or TRBV6-3 to TRBJ2-1; 7 bases are a match to TRBD2. The CDR3 is 17 residues long. The junction had 10 bases not matched to a gene; V was cut back by 0 bases and J by 5 bases. Germline values: CDR1 MNHEY, CDR2 SVGEGT.

By its share, this clonotype is medium-sized (0.01 to 0.1%). This beta chain is a stray sequence in a library constructed for alpha chains; its clone size is not meaningful. For the CDR3, the DNA is TGTGCCAGTAGTCCCGGGGACACAGATACGCAGTATTTT. This translates into CASSPGDTDTQYF. V usage is TRBV19 and J usage is TRBJ2-3; possibly TRBD2 for D (5 bases). Germline-derived CDR1 and CDR2 are LNHDA and SQIVND (reference sequence). Trimming removed 5 bases from V and 2 bases from J, with 8 bases in between. The CDR3 extends over 13 amino acids.

As for this clonotype: Because this beta chain is a stray read in a library intended to capture alpha chains, its abundance should not be given much weight. V is TRBV6-6 and J is TRBJ1-1; D is perhaps TRBD1 (6 bases). The V gene lost 7 bases and the J gene lost 7 bases, with 13 bases spanning the gap. Per the germline V gene, CDR1 is MNHNY and CDR2 is SVGAGI (reference sequence). This CDR3 region has 12 residues. CDR3 bases: TGTGCCAGCACACAGGGTTCTGGTGAAGCTTTCTTT. Its translation is CASTQGSGEAFF.

By sample fraction, this clonotype is large. This beta chain came through as a stray read in a library set up for alpha chains, and its size says little. This chain connects TRBV7-2 to TRBJ1-4, with 9 bases lining up with TRBD1. Looked up from germline, CDR1 is SGHTA and CDR2 is FQGNSA. The CDR3 spans 17 residues. The junction had 10 bases not matched to a gene; V was cut back by 5 bases and J by 3 bases. CDR3 in amino acids: CASSPAGQGGANEKLFF. As DNA, the CDR3 is TGTGCCAGCAGCCCGGCGGGACAGGGTGGAGCTAATGAAAAACTGTTTTTT.

By sample fraction, this clonotype is medium-sized. Because this beta chain is a stray read in a library intended to capture alpha chains, its abundance should not be given much weight. V is TRBV11-2 and J is TRBJ2-5; unclear D gene. Trimming took 5 bases from V and 8 from J, leaving 9 bases between them. The CDR3 totals 11 residues. The germline V gene has CDR1 SGHAT and CDR2 FQNNGV. Here the CDR3 reads CASSLGDTQYF. CDR3 coding DNA: TGTGCCAGCAGCCTTGGAGATACCCAGTACTTC.

This clonotype is medium-sized within its sample. With the library built for alpha chains, this beta chain is off target and its frequency is not meaningful. The genes are TRBV18 and TRBJ2-1, with 9 positions matching TRBD2. Germline-derived CDR1 and CDR2 are KGHSH and LQKENI. Trimming took 6 bases from V and 1 from J; bases not matched to a gene: 7. The CDR3 consists of 16 residues. The CDR3 region has the DNA TGTGCCAGCTCGCGAGCGGGAGGACCTTCCTACAATGAGCAGTTCTTC. Translation gives CASSRAGGPSYNEQFF.

By sample fraction, this clonotype is large. In a library made to pick up alpha chains, this beta chain is a stray read with a size that means little. The V and J genes are TRBV12-3 or TRBV12-4 and TRBJ2-3; D is ambiguous. The CDR3 sequence is 11 residues long. With 3 bases removed from V and 6 bases from J, the gap between germline ends came to 4 bases. The CDR3 coding sequence is TGTGCCAGCAGTTTCGGGGATACGCAGTATTTT. It translates to CASSFGDTQYF.

In this sample, this clonotype is medium-sized. The library was prepared for alpha chains; this beta chain is a stray read, so its frequency means little. In DNA, the CDR3 is TGTGCCAGCAGCTCCGGACAGGTTACCTACGAGCAGTACTTC. Translating it yields CASSSGQVTYEQYF. V gene TRBV7-9 combines with J gene TRBJ2-7; 7 positions match TRBD1. Losses at the gene ends were 4 bases for V and 2 bases for J; bases not matched to a gene: 5. CDR3 length: 14 residues. The germline gives CDR1 SEHNR, CDR2 FQNEAQ (reference sequence).

On this clonotype: Relative to the germline gene, one junction end is altered; a read error may explain this. This beta chain slipped into a library made for alpha chains as a stray read, so its size is not meaningful. The CDR3 loop is CAISVSGGDTGAFF. As DNA, the CDR3 is TGTGCCATCAGTGTTTCAGGGGGAGACACTGGAGCTTTCTTT. This chain joins TRBV10-3 and TRBJ1-1; 7 bases line up with TRBD1. The CDR3 consists of 14 residues. The germline V gene encodes CDR1 ENHRY and CDR2 SYGVKD.

This clonotype is labeled as medium-sized (0.01 to 0.1%). The library was built for alpha chains, so this beta chain is an off-target read and its size means little. The V and J genes are TRBV9 and TRBJ2-3; unclear D gene. Per the germline V gene, CDR1 is SGDLS and CDR2 is YYNGEE. V was shortened by 0 bases and J by 5 bases, with 4 bases between the two germline ends. This CDR3 is built from 12 residues. The CDR3 nucleotides read TGTGCCAGCAGCGTAGCTCGAGATACGCAGTATTTT. Its translation is CASSVARDTQYF.

This clonotype was observed a handful of times. This beta chain is an unintended read in a library built for alpha chains; its size means little. The chain uses TRBV20-1 and TRBJ1-5; maybe TRBD1 (6 bases). Germline values: CDR1 DFQATT, CDR2 SNEGSKA (reference sequence). There are 15 residues in the CDR3. The V end was cut by 0 bases, the J end by 4 bases, with 13 bases between. Here the CDR3 reads CSARERTALNQPQHF. In DNA, the CDR3 is TGCAGTGCTAGAGAGAGGACAGCCCTAAATCAGCCCCAGCATTTT.

In this sample, this clonotype is medium-sized. This beta chain turned up in a library designed for alpha chains; as an off-target read, its abundance says little. V is TRBV29-1 and J is TRBJ2-1, with a tentative D call TRBD2 (7 bases). V was shortened by 5 bases and J by 5 bases, with 19 bases between the two germline ends. CDR1 is SQVTM, CDR2 ANQGSEA, per germline. CDR3 length: 15 residues. Written as DNA, the CDR3 is TGCAGCGTTAAAACGGGGGGCGCCGGGGACAATGAGCAGTTCTTC. Protein product: CSVKTGGAGDNEQFF.